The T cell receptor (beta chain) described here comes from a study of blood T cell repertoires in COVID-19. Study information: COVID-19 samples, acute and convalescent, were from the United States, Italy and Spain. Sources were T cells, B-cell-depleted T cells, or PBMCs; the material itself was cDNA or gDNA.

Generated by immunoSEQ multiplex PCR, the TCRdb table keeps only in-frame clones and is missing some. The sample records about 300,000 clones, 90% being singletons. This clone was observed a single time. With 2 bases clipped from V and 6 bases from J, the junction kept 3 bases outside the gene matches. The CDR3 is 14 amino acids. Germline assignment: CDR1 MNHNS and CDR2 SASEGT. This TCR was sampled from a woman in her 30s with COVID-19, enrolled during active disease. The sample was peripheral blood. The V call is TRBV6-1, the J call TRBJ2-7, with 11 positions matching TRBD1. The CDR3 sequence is CASSERTGGGEQYF. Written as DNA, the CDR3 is TGTGCCAGCAGTGAAAGGACAGGGGGCGGCGAGCAGTACTTC.